This TCR beta chain was found in a study of cytomegalovirus exposure and HLA in healthy donors. Amplification used 60 Vbeta primers and 13 Jbeta primers. Assay used: immunoSEQ multiplex PCR; TCRdb lists only in-frame clones, some missing. The sample carries 95,000 to 150,000 clones, roughly 80% recorded once. Sequencing used PBMCs. The sequence was obtained from a man aged 30-40 years in good health and CMV-seronegative.

This CDR3 reads CASRLFWESEDQPQHF. The CDR3, as DNA: TGTGCCAGCAGACTTTTCTGGGAATCGGAGGATCAGCCCCAGCATTTT. V and J are TRBV5-6 and TRBJ1-5; D uncertain. The V gene's germline CDR1 is SGHDT and CDR2 YYEEEE. V lost 5 bases and J 5 bases, leaving 20 bases between the germline ends. This CDR3 has 16 amino acids.